Listed below are T cell receptor beta chains from one sample, sequenced in a study of regulatory T cells in long-lasting Graves disease. Via MiXCR, TCRdb re-called the multiplex PCR reads, giving one row per CDR3 protein. Of about 470,000 distinct CDR3 sequences listed, less than 25% are singletons. This specimen consisted of peripheral blood mononuclear cells (PBMCs), obtained when the disease was refractory, from a patient treated with antithyroid drugs. The receptor set was obtained from a female donor with Graves disease. Both conserved end residues are trimmed from each CDR3. The D gene is left open where the match is weak. Size is omitted from some rows. Given values are once, few, many or a class for expanded clones.

d_gene: TRBD1
j_gene: TRBJ2-7
v_gene: TRBV10-1
abundance: few
CDR3aa: ASRCTPDRNSYEQY

d_gene: TRBD2
j_gene: TRBJ2-2
v_gene: TRBV3-1
abundance: many
CDR3aa: ASSRSSGVNTGELF

d_gene: .
j_gene: TRBJ1-1
v_gene: TRBV3-1
abundance: many
CDR3aa: ASTIKGSNTEAF

d_gene: .
j_gene: TRBJ1-1
v_gene: TRBV6-1
abundance: many
CDR3aa: ASSRVLGSNTEAF

d_gene: .
j_gene: TRBJ1-5
v_gene: TRBV7-2
abundance: few
CDR3aa: ASSLSGLVPQH

d_gene: .
j_gene: TRBJ1-5
v_gene: TRBV25-1
abundance: .
CDR3aa: ASSEWGDRPQH

d_gene: TRBD1
j_gene: TRBJ1-2
v_gene: TRBV2
abundance: many
CDR3aa: ARQGARSGYT

d_gene: .
j_gene: TRBJ2-5
v_gene: TRBV2
abundance: many
CDR3aa: ASSETLMDRRETQY

d_gene: TRBD2
j_gene: TRBJ2-7
v_gene: TRBV7-9
abundance: .
CDR3aa: ASTNSGRLPYEQY

d_gene: TRBD1
j_gene: TRBJ1-2
v_gene: TRBV30
abundance: few
CDR3aa: AWGTGSTYGYT

d_gene: .
j_gene: TRBJ1-5
v_gene: TRBV6-1
abundance: many
CDR3aa: ASSELAWEQNQPQH

d_gene: TRBD1
j_gene: TRBJ1-6
v_gene: TRBV5-1
abundance: many
CDR3aa: ASSSDRGNSPLH

d_gene: .
j_gene: TRBJ2-7
v_gene: TRBV5-1
abundance: many
CDR3aa: ASVEGGGSYEQY

d_gene: .
j_gene: TRBJ2-7
v_gene: TRBV5-5
abundance: .
CDR3aa: ASSEMGAFSYEQY

d_gene: TRBD1
j_gene: TRBJ1-1
v_gene: TRBV27
abundance: .
CDR3aa: ASSTNRGYSTEAF

d_gene: .
j_gene: TRBJ2-5
v_gene: TRBV6-1
abundance: few
CDR3aa: ASSDPLRAQETQY

d_gene: .
j_gene: TRBJ1-5
v_gene: TRBV5-4
abundance: many
CDR3aa: ASSLGGRGSNQPQH

d_gene: TRBD1
j_gene: TRBJ1-2
v_gene: TRBV7-2
abundance: .
CDR3aa: ASSPAGGWGYT

d_gene: TRBD1
j_gene: TRBJ1-6
v_gene: TRBV12-3/TRBV12-4
abundance: .
CDR3aa: ASSLSPGGDSPLH

d_gene: .
j_gene: TRBJ2-7
v_gene: TRBV4-1
abundance: few
CDR3aa: ASSQLPDGLEQY

d_gene: .
j_gene: TRBJ1-5
v_gene: TRBV20-1
abundance: once
CDR3aa: SARGEVLTPQH

d_gene: .
j_gene: TRBJ1-1
v_gene: TRBV29-1
abundance: .
CDR3aa: SIVQGNTEAF

d_gene: TRBD2
j_gene: TRBJ2-1
v_gene: TRBV6-2/TRBV6-3
abundance: .
CDR3aa: ASSYSSGGNEQF

d_gene: .
j_gene: TRBJ2-2
v_gene: TRBV11-3
abundance: many
CDR3aa: ASSPRDGNTGELF

d_gene: .
j_gene: TRBJ2-4
v_gene: TRBV6-5
abundance: many
CDR3aa: ASSYSKYARGLAKNIQY

d_gene: .
j_gene: TRBJ2-7
v_gene: TRBV19
abundance: .
CDR3aa: ASSSSDNYEQY